Shown below are 31 T cell receptor beta chains from a single sample sequenced in a study of neurological immune-mediated disorders. Via MiXCR, TCRdb re-called the 5' RACE reads, giving one row per CDR3 protein. Of tens of thousands of distinct CDR3 sequences detected, around 2.6% appear once; the ten largest clones hold roughly 1.2%. The sample taken for sequencing was PBMCs. Source of these receptors: a woman aged 25 to 39 with multiple sclerosis.

This clonotype was seen many times. The chain combines TRBV20-1 with TRBJ2-7, with D perhaps matching TRBD1 (5 bases). In germline, CDR1 is DFQATT, CDR2 SNEGSKA (reference sequence). The CDR3 consists of 18 residues. V dropped 2 bases and J dropped 1 base, with 24 bases sitting between them. CDR3 residues: CSARRTLRGREFSYEQYF. CDR3 bases: TGCAGTGCTAGACGTACCCTTCGAGGCAGGGAATTTTCCTACGAGCAGTACTTC.

This clonotype was detected ten times or more. The chain joins TRBV7-9 to TRBJ1-3; D is unresolved. This CDR3 has 13 amino acids. The V gene lost 3 bases and the J gene lost 2 bases, with 5 bases spanning the gap. Germline CDR1 and CDR2: SEHNR and FQNEAQ (reference sequence). The DNA of the CDR3 is TGTGCCAGCAGCTTCCCCCCTGGAAACACCATATATTTT. Translating it yields CASSFPPGNTIYF.

There are many counts of this clonotype. The chain uses TRBV20-1 and TRBJ1-1; tentative D call: TRBD1 (5 bases). CDR1 is DFQATT, CDR2 SNEGSKA, per germline (reference sequence). Trimming removed 0 bases at V and 5 bases at J, with 13 bases between. CDR3 length: 14 residues. CDR3 bases: TGCAGTGCTAGAGAGGGGCTGCGGGAAACTGAAGCTTTCTTT. Translating gives CSAREGLRETEAFF.

This clonotype was picked up many times. The J gene is TRBJ2-1, the V gene TRBV20-1; D ambiguous. The CDR3 loop spans 13 amino acids. V shed 4 bases and J shed 0 bases, with 7 bases lying between them. CDR1 is DFQATT, CDR2 SNEGSKA, per germline (reference sequence). Here the CDR3 DNA reads TGCAGTGCTAAGGGCAGCTCCTACAATGAGCAGTTCTTC. It yields the protein CSAKGSSYNEQFF.

Many counts were recorded for this clonotype. This chain connects TRBV11-3 to TRBJ1-1; D not certain. The CDR3 extends over 13 amino acids. CDR1 SGHNT and CDR2 YENEEA come from the germline V gene. V was pared by 5 bases and J by 2 bases, with 9 bases between. The CDR3 loop is CASSPPVNTEAFF. As DNA, the CDR3 is TGTGCCAGCAGCCCCCCGGTCAACACTGAAGCTTTCTTT.

This clonotype was counted a few times. Given a much more abundant clone one base away, this may be a read error. The conserved phenylalanine or tryptophan normally closing the CDR3 is absent here, so this likely arose from a read error. The J gene is TRBJ2-7, the V gene TRBV30; perhaps TRBD1 as D (6 bases). This CDR3 has 13 amino acids. Germline CDR1 is GTSNPN and CDR2 is SVGIG (reference sequence). V shed 6 bases and J shed 1 base, with 13 bases lying between them. CDR3: CACIPGESYEQYC. The CDR3 DNA reads as TGTGCCTGTATCCCAGGGGAATCCTACGAGCAGTACTGC.

This clonotype was recorded many times. V usage is TRBV27 and J usage is TRBJ2-7; TRBD1 agrees at 9 bases. J lost 2 bases, V lost 5 bases, and 1 base had no gene match. In germline, CDR1 is MNHEY, CDR2 SMNVEV (reference sequence). CDR3 length equals 13 residues. CDR3 residues: CASSGTGTYEQYF. The CDR3 coding sequence is TGTGCCAGCAGTGGGACAGGGACCTACGAGCAGTACTTC.

J is TRBJ2-2 and V is TRBV20-1; the match to TRBD1 covers 8 bases. The CDR3 is made up of 15 amino acids. J gave up 7 bases and V 3 bases, and 10 bases lay outside the gene matches. Germline V gene lookup returns CDR1 DFQATT and CDR2 SNEGSKA (reference sequence). The CDR3 region is CSARHPGQDNGELFF. Here the CDR3 DNA reads TGCAGTGCTAGGCATCCGGGACAGGACAACGGGGAGCTGTTTTTT.

The chain recombines TRBV24-1 with TRBJ2-7, with D maybe TRBD2 (5 bases). V gave up 4 bases and J gave up 3 bases, with 6 bases separating them. Germline assignment: CDR1 KGHDR and CDR2 SFDVKD. This CDR3 comprises 12 residues. For the CDR3, the DNA is TGTGCCACCAGTGACGACTACTACGAGCAGTACTTC. Translated, it gives CATSDDYYEQYF.

This clonotype was seen many times. This chain links TRBV20-1 with TRBJ2-3, with no clear D. CDR1 is DFQATT and CDR2 is SNEGSKA in the germline V gene (reference sequence). The V end was cut by 6 bases, the J end by 3 bases, with 10 bases between. This CDR3 contains 12 residues. CDR3: CSALGTTDTQYF. The CDR3 nucleotides read TGCAGTGCCCTAGGAACGACAGATACGCAGTATTTT.

The table lists this clonotype with many counts. The V call is TRBV27, the J call TRBJ2-7, with TRBD2 matching over 11 bases. From germline, CDR1 is MNHEY and CDR2 SMNVEV (reference sequence). The ends lost 5 bases at V and 6 bases at J; junction bases unmatched: 9. The CDR3 contains 15 residues. The CDR3 nucleotides are TGTGCCAGCAGTACGGGACTAGCGGCTTCTTTCGAGCAGTACTTC. Amino acids: CASSTGLAASFEQYF.

This chain links TRBV18 with TRBJ1-1; the D gene is possibly TRBD1 (5 bases). Germline CDR1 KGHSH, CDR2 LQKENI. This CDR3 is built from 16 residues. Deletions cut 5 bases from V and 0 bases from J, with 16 bases between. CDR3 in DNA: TGTGCCAGCTCAATCGCTTCGGGACCATTGAACACTGAAGCTTTCTTT. It translates to CASSIASGPLNTEAFF.

In its sample, this clonotype was seen many times. The chain recombines TRBV20-1 with TRBJ2-5; 7 bases agree with TRBD2. This CDR3 comprises 15 residues. Germline V gene data show CDR1 as DFQATT and CDR2 as SNEGSKA (reference sequence). V trimming: 6 bases; J trimming: 5 bases; junction bases outside the gene matches: 15. The CDR3 DNA follows: TGCAGTGCGAACGAGTGGGCGGGAGTCAGGGAGACCCAGTACTTC. Amino acid sequence: CSANEWAGVRETQYF.

At least ten counts were recorded for this clonotype. This chain joins TRBV7-2 and TRBJ2-2; possible D gene TRBD1, 6 bases. The V gene lost 3 bases and the J gene lost 6 bases, with 17 bases spanning the gap. There are 16 residues in the CDR3. In germline, CDR1 is SGHTA, CDR2 FQGNSA. Written as DNA, the CDR3 is TGTGCCAGCAGCTTCCGAGGCAGGGGCCGGGCCGGGGAGCTGTTTTTT. It translates to CASSFRGRGRAGELFF.

The table lists this clonotype with many counts. The chain links TRBV6-5 to TRBJ2-3, with 9 bases that match TRBD2. From germline, CDR1 is MNHEY and CDR2 SVGAGI. V gave up 6 bases and J gave up 4 bases; unmatched junction bases: 11. The CDR3 runs to 16 residues. CDR3 DNA sequence: TGTGCCAGCAGCCCACTTAGCGGGAGAGGTTCAGATACGCAGTATTTT. This translates into CASSPLSGRGSDTQYF.

This clonotype was recorded at least ten times. The genes are TRBV20-1 and TRBJ2-1; 7 nucleotides align to TRBD2. The CDR3 runs to 16 residues. The V and J ends lost 0 bases and 2 bases, in that order; junction bases with no gene match: 7. The germline gives CDR1 DFQATT, CDR2 SNEGSKA (reference sequence). CDR3 region: CSARDPASGAYNEQFF. The CDR3 DNA reads as TGCAGTGCTAGAGATCCGGCTAGCGGAGCCTACAATGAGCAGTTCTTC.

This clonotype came up many times. The rearrangement links TRBV6-5 to TRBJ2-7, with D perhaps matching TRBD1 or TRBD2 (5 bases each). CDR3 length equals 15 residues. The germline CDR1 and CDR2 sequences are MNHEY and SVGAGI. Trimming removed 5 bases at V and 2 bases at J, with 16 bases between. CDR3 nucleotides: TGTGCCAGCAGTACGGTGAGAGGGGCCACCTACGAGCAGTACTTC. This codes for CASSTVRGATYEQYF.

This clonotype came up many times. The chain has TRBV12-3 or TRBV12-4 and TRBJ2-2; possibly TRBD2 for D (6 bases). The V end was cut by 6 bases, the J end by 1 base, with 9 bases between. The CDR3 sequence is 14 residues long. Here the CDR3 DNA reads TGTGCCAGCAGGCTTAGCGGGAACACCGGGGAGCTGTTTTTT. It codes for CASRLSGNTGELFF.

This clonotype showed up many times. The chain joins TRBV6-1 to TRBJ1-1; D is unclear. V lost 5 bases and J lost 1, with 8 bases in between. The CDR3 runs to 13 residues. CDR1 and CDR2 from the germline V gene are MNHNS and SASEGT. CDR3 sequence: CASSPAWNTEAFF. The DNA for the CDR3 is TGTGCCAGCAGTCCCGCCTGGAACACTGAAGCTTTCTTT.

In its sample, this clonotype was seen many times. This chain joins TRBV10-3 and TRBJ1-5; 8 nucleotides line up with TRBD1. The CDR3 runs to 14 residues. Germline values: CDR1 ENHRY, CDR2 SYGVKD. After removal of 4 bases from V and 5 bases from J, the junction contained 4 bases not matched to a gene. In DNA form, the CDR3 reads TGTGCCATCAGTGCCACAGGGGGAGATCAGCCCCAGCATTTT. This gives the protein CAISATGGDQPQHF.

There are many counts of this clonotype. The chain combines TRBV20-1 with TRBJ2-1, with D possibly TRBD2 on 6 matching bases. This CDR3 comprises 12 residues. Per the germline V gene, CDR1 is DFQATT and CDR2 is SNEGSKA (reference sequence). Trimming removed 5 bases from V and 7 bases from J, with 12 bases in between. CDR3 sequence: CSAHIAVNEQFF. In nucleotides, the CDR3 is TGCAGTGCTCATATAGCGGTAAATGAGCAGTTCTTC.

This clonotype was observed at least ten times. The genes are TRBV5-1 and TRBJ2-1, with D possibly TRBD1 on 6 matching bases. Per the germline V gene, CDR1 is SGHRS and CDR2 is YFSETQ. Trimming removed 2 bases at V and 6 bases at J, with 15 bases between. The CDR3 totals 15 residues. CDR3 in DNA: TGCGCCAGCAGCTTACCACAGGGAACGGTCAATGAGCAGTTCTTC. Residues: CASSLPQGTVNEQFF. Full variable domain (outside the CDR3, taken from reference TRBV5-1 and TRBJ2-1): KAGVTQTPRYLIKTRGQQVTLSCSPISGHRSVSWYQQTPGQGLQFLFEYFSETQRNKGNFPGRFSGRQFSNSRSEMNVSTLELGDSALYLCASSLPQGTVNEQFFGPGTRLTVL.

This clonotype was detected ten times or more. The rearrangement joins TRBV29-1 to TRBJ2-7; D is undetermined. There are 13 residues in the CDR3. CDR1 is SQVTM and CDR2 is ANQGSEA in the germline V gene. V was cut by 2 bases and J by 5 bases, with 13 bases left in between. The CDR3 here is CSVESARPNEQYF. The CDR3, as DNA: TGCAGCGTTGAATCGGCCCGGCCCAACGAGCAGTACTTC.

A few counts support this clonotype. V usage is TRBV2 and J usage is TRBJ1-1; TRBD1 might be the D (5 bases). Germline V lookup: CDR1 SNHLY, CDR2 FYNNEI. This CDR3 contains 14 residues. The ends were cut back, 3 bases at V and 0 bases at J, with 8 bases in the middle. The CDR3 nucleotides are TGTGCCAGCAGTGAGAGACAGATGAACACTGAAGCTTTCTTT. It encodes CASSERQMNTEAFF.

This clonotype was picked up many times. This sequence joins TRBV7-2 and TRBJ2-1; TRBD1 matches at 7 bases. Germline V CDR1 and CDR2: SGHTA, FQGNSA. V was pared by 5 bases and J by 9 bases, with 13 bases of the junction left unmatched. This CDR3 is built from 15 residues. CDR3 sequence reads: CASSQVWGRQGEQFF. CDR3 coding DNA: TGTGCCAGCAGCCAAGTTTGGGGTAGACAGGGTGAGCAGTTCTTC.

This clonotype was recorded at least ten times. This rearrangement joins TRBV20-1 to TRBJ1-5; a weak D match, TRBD1 (6 bases). CDR1 is DFQATT, CDR2 SNEGSKA, per germline (reference sequence). The ends were cut back, 2 bases at V and 4 bases at J, with 18 bases in the middle. This CDR3 has 16 amino acids. The CDR3, as DNA: TGCAGTGCTAGACCTCTAAGGGGGGCTCGGAATCAGCCCCAGCATTTT. It specifies CSARPLRGARNQPQHF.

Many counts were recorded for this clonotype. The V and J genes are TRBV5-1 and TRBJ2-3; 15 bases fit TRBD2. Germline V CDR1 and CDR2: SGHRS, YFSETQ. J was trimmed by 2 bases and V by 1 base; bases with no gene match: 5. The CDR3 is 18 residues long. The CDR3 DNA is TGCGCCAGCAGCTTGTCGGGACTAGCGGGAGGCTACACAGATACGCAGTATTTT. Protein sequence: CASSLSGLAGGYTDTQYF.

This clonotype was seen ten or more times. The chain combines TRBV29-1 with TRBJ2-7; 9 nucleotides align to TRBD1. V was pared by 6 bases and J by 2 bases, with 8 bases of the junction left unmatched. CDR1 and CDR2 from the germline V gene are SQVTM and ANQGSEA. The CDR3 has 14 residues. CDR3: CSVAPGQGTYEQYF. The CDR3 nucleotides read TGCAGCGTCGCTCCGGGACAGGGTACCTACGAGCAGTACTTC.

This clonotype has at least ten counts. The chain joins TRBV27 to TRBJ2-7; 14 bases line up with TRBD2. The CDR3 has 16 amino acids. Per germline, CDR1 MNHEY and CDR2 SMNVEV (reference sequence). The trim removed 6 bases at V and 3 bases at J, leaving 7 bases unmatched. CDR3 sequence (DNA): TGTGCCAGCAGCCCAACTGGGACTAGCGGGAGCTACGAGCAGTACTTC. This translates into CASSPTGTSGSYEQYF.

This clonotype was found many times. This chain joins TRBV5-1 and TRBJ2-1; possibly TRBD1 for D (5 bases). CDR1 is SGHRS and CDR2 is YFSETQ in the germline V gene. The CDR3 has 15 amino acids. V was clipped by 4 bases and J by 3 bases, with 14 bases between them. The DNA of the CDR3 is TGCGCCAGCAGCCCCTTCCCGACAGACTACAATGAGCAGTTCTTC. This sequence encodes CASSPFPTDYNEQFF.

This clonotype came up many times. The chain links TRBV20-1 to TRBJ2-3; TRBD2 matches at 9 bases. The ends lost 6 bases at V and 4 bases at J; junction bases unmatched: 5. This CDR3 is built from 13 residues. Germline CDR1 DFQATT, CDR2 SNEGSKA (reference sequence). This chain's CDR3 is CSAEVAGADTQYF. CDR3 sequence (DNA): TGCAGTGCCGAAGTAGCGGGAGCAGATACGCAGTATTTT.